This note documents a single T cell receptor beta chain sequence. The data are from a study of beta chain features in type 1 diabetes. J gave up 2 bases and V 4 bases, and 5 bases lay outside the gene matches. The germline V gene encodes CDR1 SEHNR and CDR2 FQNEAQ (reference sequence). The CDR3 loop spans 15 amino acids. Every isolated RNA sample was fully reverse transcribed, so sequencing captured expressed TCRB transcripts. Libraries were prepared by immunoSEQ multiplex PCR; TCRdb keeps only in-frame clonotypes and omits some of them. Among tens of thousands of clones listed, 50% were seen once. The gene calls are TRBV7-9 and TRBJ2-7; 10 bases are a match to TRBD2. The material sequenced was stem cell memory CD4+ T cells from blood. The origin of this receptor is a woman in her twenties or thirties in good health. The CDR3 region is CASSSDSGRTYEQYF. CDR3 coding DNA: TGTGCCAGCAGCTCAGATAGCGGGAGGACCTACGAGCAGTACTTC.